The 15 T cell receptor beta chains in this list originate from one sample, sequenced in a study of cytomegalovirus exposure and HLA in healthy donors. PCR involved 60 Vbeta and 13 Jbeta primers. Only in-frame clones appear in the TCRdb table, and some are missing; sequencing was by immunoSEQ multiplex PCR. The sample has under 200,000 clones, approximately 85% seen once. The sequenced sample was PBMCs. The source is a young woman in good health and CMV-seronegative.

The chain is built from TRBV6-4 and TRBJ2-2, with D uncertain. With 7 bases removed from V and 0 bases from J, the gap between germline ends came to 3 bases. CDR3 length equals 12 residues. Germline V gene lookup returns CDR1 MRHNA and CDR2 SNTAGT. CDR3 region: CASTANTGELFF. The CDR3 DNA reads TGTGCCAGCACAGCGAACACCGGGGAGCTGTTTTTT.

The chain joins TRBV27 to TRBJ2-7; 7 bases line up with TRBD2. The CDR3 totals 15 residues. The germline CDR1 and CDR2 sequences are MNHEY and SMNVEV (reference sequence). V lost 6 bases and J lost 3; bases outside the gene matches: 11. In DNA, the CDR3 is TGTGCCAGCAGCCCCGAAGCAGCGGGGATCTACGAGCAGTACTTC. Its translation: CASSPEAAGIYEQYF.

The J gene is TRBJ1-1, the V gene TRBV5-1; 10 bases align to TRBD1. V lost 4 bases and J lost 5; bases outside the gene matches: 5. The CDR3 is 14 residues long. Germline CDR1 reads SGHRS; CDR2 reads YFSETQ. The CDR3 DNA follows: TGCGCCAGCAGCCCGGGACAGGGGAAGACTGAAGCTTTCTTT. It translates to CASSPGQGKTEAFF.

The rearrangement uses TRBV5-1 and TRBJ2-7; 10 nucleotides line up with TRBD1. The V and J ends lost 3 bases and 6 bases, in that order; junction bases with no gene match: 3. The germline V gene encodes CDR1 SGHRS and CDR2 YFSETQ. The CDR3 runs to 13 residues. This CDR3 is CASSSGTGVEQYF. The DNA of the CDR3 is TGCGCCAGCAGCTCCGGGACAGGGGTCGAGCAGTACTTC. Together with reference TRBV5-1 and TRBJ2-7, the CDR3 gives the full variable domain: KAGVTQTPRYLIKTRGQQVTLSCSPISGHRSVSWYQQTPGQGLQFLFEYFSETQRNKGNFPGRFSGRQFSNSRSEMNVSTLELGDSALYLCASSSGTGVEQYFGPGTRLTVT.

This clone was seen once. This rearrangement joins TRBV19 to TRBJ2-1; 9 positions agree with TRBD2. The J segment lost 8 bases and the V segment lost 7 bases, leaving 9 bases of the junction unmatched. CDR3 length: 14 amino acids. Germline V gene data show CDR1 as LNHDA and CDR2 as SQIVND (reference sequence). The CDR3 DNA reads TGTGCCAGTAAACGGGCTAGCGGGATGGATGAGCAGTTCTTC. Its translation: CASKRASGMDEQFF. The full variable domain, in which reference TRBV19 and TRBJ2-1 provide the parts outside the CDR3, is DGGITQSPKYLFRKEGQNVTLSCEQNLNHDAMYWYRQDPGQGLRLIYYSQIVNDFQKGDIAEGYSVSREKKESFPLTVTSAQKNPTAFYLCASKRASGMDEQFFGPGTRLTVL.

This clone has just a few counts. The V call is TRBV6-5, the J call TRBJ2-6, with a weak D call TRBD1 (6 bases). The CDR3 covers 14 residues. CDR1 and CDR2 from the germline V gene are MNHEY and SVGAGI. The ends were cut back, 5 bases at V and 2 bases at J, with 7 bases in the middle. CDR3 amino acids: CASSGTTGANVLTF. CDR3 coding DNA: TGTGCCAGCAGTGGGACAACTGGGGCCAACGTCCTGACTTTC.

The rearrangement links TRBV6-4 to TRBJ2-3; no clear D. Germline assignment: CDR1 MRHNA and CDR2 SNTAGT. The V and J ends lost 3 bases and 8 bases respectively, with 6 bases between them. The CDR3 covers 11 residues. The CDR3, as DNA: TGTGCCAGCAGTGATTACGGTACGCAGTATTTT. This codes for CASSDYGTQYF.

The chain employs TRBV2 and TRBJ2-3; 8 positions match TRBD2. CDR3 length: 15 residues. The J segment lost 6 bases and the V segment lost 8 bases, leaving 13 bases of the junction unmatched. The germline V gene has CDR1 SNHLY and CDR2 FYNNEI. CDR3 in amino acids: CASAGPGGAGDTQYF. As DNA, the CDR3 is TGTGCCAGCGCAGGACCGGGGGGGGCCGGGGATACGCAGTATTTT.

The rearrangement joins TRBV9 to TRBJ2-1, with 9 bases fitting TRBD2. This CDR3 is 15 amino acids long. J lost 6 bases, V lost 4 bases, and 8 bases had no gene match. In germline, CDR1 is SGDLS, CDR2 YYNGEE. Written as DNA, the CDR3 is TGTGCCAGCAGCCCTAACCTGGGACTAGCCAATGAGCAGTTCTTC. Protein: CASSPNLGLANEQFF.

The table lists this clone with many counts. CDR3: CASRDGSMNTEAFF. Here the CDR3 DNA reads TGTGCCAGTAGGGACGGGAGCATGAACACTGAAGCTTTCTTT. This chain joins TRBV19 and TRBJ1-1; D is unclear. Germline CDR1 LNHDA, CDR2 SQIVND (reference sequence). Trimming removed 6 bases from V and 0 bases from J, with 11 bases in between. The CDR3 is 14 amino acids.

The gene calls are TRBV12-5 and TRBJ1-1; 7 bases are a match to TRBD1. V dropped 6 bases and J dropped 9; count of bases not matched to a gene: 10. Germline V gene lookup returns CDR1 LGHNT and CDR2 FRNRAP. The CDR3 is 13 residues long. The CDR3 nucleotides read TGTGCTAGTGGGGAATCAACAGGGGAGAAAGCTTTCTTT. It specifies CASGESTGEKAFF.

The chain joins TRBV7-9 to TRBJ2-7, with 7 bases lining up with TRBD2. V was pared by 1 base and J by 0 bases, with 6 bases of the junction left unmatched. Per the germline V gene, CDR1 is SEHNR and CDR2 is FQNEAQ (reference sequence). The CDR3 sequence is 16 residues long. Here the CDR3 reads CASSLGGGYSSYEQYF. For the CDR3, the DNA is TGTGCCAGCAGCTTAGGGGGGGGTTATAGCTCCTACGAGCAGTACTTC.

This clone was seen once. The V and J genes are TRBV29-1 and TRBJ2-4; D is unresolved. Germline values: CDR1 SQVTM, CDR2 ANQGSEA. Trimming took 5 bases from V and 0 from J, leaving 8 bases between them. The CDR3 has 13 residues. The CDR3 DNA follows: TGCAGCGTTATTGCGGTAGCCAAAAACATTCAGTACTTC. Translated, it gives CSVIAVAKNIQYF.

This chain connects TRBV6-6 to TRBJ2-3, with 7 positions matching TRBD2. The trim removed 3 bases at V and 1 base at J, leaving 7 bases unmatched. Germline V gene data show CDR1 as MNHNY and CDR2 as SVGAGI (reference sequence). The length of the CDR3 is 16 residues. CDR3 amino acids: CASSYLGRARTDTQYF. CDR3 DNA sequence: TGTGCCAGCAGTTATTTAGGGAGGGCCCGCACAGATACGCAGTATTTT.

The chain combines TRBV5-1 with TRBJ2-7; 10 bases fit TRBD1. Trimming cost V 0 bases and J 3 bases; bases outside gene matches: 3. From germline, CDR1 is SGHRS and CDR2 YFSETQ. There are 15 residues in the CDR3. In DNA, the CDR3 is TGCGCCAGCAGCTTGGGGGGGGACAGGGGCTACGAGCAGTACTTC. This codes for CASSLGGDRGYEQYF.